Following are 10 T cell receptor beta chains from one sample sequenced in a study of T cell changes during pregnancy in multiple sclerosis. Sequencing was performed with immunoSEQ multiplex PCR; in TCRdb, only in-frame clones are kept and a portion is missing. Among 40,000 to 60,000 clones listed, approximately 94% were seen once. This material consisted of CD4+ T cells from peripheral blood mononuclear cells, taken in the third trimester of pregnancy. The receptor source for this set is a female donor with multiple sclerosis, enrolled in a pregnancy study.

The chain is built from TRBV6-5 and TRBJ1-1, with D possibly being TRBD1 (5 bases). The CDR3 runs 13 residues. From germline, CDR1 is MNHEY and CDR2 SVGAGI. V lost 5 bases and J 11 bases, leaving 18 bases between the germline ends. CDR3 nucleotides: TGTGCCAGCAGTCCGGGGACTCCCAAGGTCGCTTTCTTT. Translating it yields CASSPGTPKVAFF.

The CDR3 loop is CASSLAAGETYEQYF. In DNA form, the CDR3 reads TGTGCCAGCAGCTTGGCGGCTGGAGAAACCTACGAGCAGTACTTC. The chain is built from TRBV5-5 and TRBJ2-7; D not certain. CDR3 size: 15 residues. From germline, CDR1 is SGHKS and CDR2 YYEKEE (reference sequence). V gave up 0 bases and J gave up 2 bases, with 12 bases separating them.

The chain carries TRBV19 and TRBJ2-5, with D hard to call. V was trimmed by 5 bases and J by 1 base, leaving 11 bases between them. This CDR3 is 14 amino acids long. Germline CDR1 LNHDA, CDR2 SQIVND (reference sequence). The CDR3 DNA sequence: TGTGCCAGTAGTGTTGGCAGAGGCCAAGAGACCCAGTACTTC. Translation: CASSVGRGQETQYF.

This sequence joins TRBV4-2 and TRBJ1-2; D gene ambiguous. Germline V CDR1 and CDR2: LGHNA, YNFKEQ. V gave up 2 bases and J gave up 1 base, with 17 bases separating them. The CDR3 contains 17 residues. The CDR3 DNA reads TGTGCCAGCAGCCAAACCTGGAATGGGCAGGATAACTATGGCTACACCTTC. Encoded protein: CASSQTWNGQDNYGYTF.

This chain uses TRBV7-8 with TRBJ2-7; 8 bases fit TRBD1. The CDR3 contains 14 residues. Germline CDR1 and CDR2: SGHVS and FQNEAQ. V trimming: 3 bases; J trimming: 3 bases; junction bases outside the gene matches: 4. The DNA of the CDR3 is TGTGCCAGCAGCTTCGGACAGGGAAACTACGAGCAGTACTTC. Translated, it gives CASSFGQGNYEQYF. The full variable domain, completed using reference TRBV7-8 and TRBJ2-7, is GAGVSQSPRYKVAKRGQDVALRCDPISGHVSLFWYQQALGQGPEFLTYFQNEAQLDKSGLPSDRFFAERPEGSVSTLKIQRTQQEDSAVYLCASSFGQGNYEQYFGPGTRLTVT.

The rearrangement uses TRBV7-2 and TRBJ1-1; D is undetermined. Trimming shortened V by 2 bases and J by 2 bases, and 6 bases separated the two germline ends. In germline, CDR1 is SGHTA, CDR2 FQGNSA. This CDR3 has 13 amino acids. This CDR3 reads CASSLNSNTEAFF. The CDR3 DNA sequence: TGTGCCAGCAGCTTAAACAGCAACACTGAAGCTTTCTTT.

The chain recombines TRBV7-2 with TRBJ1-4; 9 bases match TRBD1. The CDR3 loop spans 14 amino acids. The V gene's germline CDR1 is SGHTA and CDR2 FQGNSA. The junction had 7 bases not matched to a gene; V was cut back by 6 bases and J by 8 bases. CDR3 sequence: CASRSGTGREKLFF. The CDR3, as DNA: TGTGCCAGCAGATCCGGGACAGGGCGGGAAAAACTGTTTTTT.

The chain uses TRBV30 and TRBJ1-2; 10 bases line up with TRBD1. The CDR3 runs to 16 residues. Trimming took 1 base from V and 6 from J; bases not matched to a gene: 11. The germline gives CDR1 GTSNPN, CDR2 SVGIG (reference sequence). The DNA for the CDR3 is TGTGCCTGGAGTGCCCCCAACGACAGGGGGCGGAATGGCTACACCTTC. Residues: CAWSAPNDRGRNGYTF.

V gene TRBV7-3 combines with J gene TRBJ2-1, with D tentatively TRBD2 (7 bases). Deletions cut 5 bases from V and 0 bases from J, with 11 bases between. This CDR3 has 15 residues. CDR1 and CDR2 from the germline V gene are SGHTA and FQGTGA. Here the CDR3 reads CASSTGGGSYNEQFF. CDR3 DNA: TGTGCCAGCAGCACGGGGGGCGGCTCCTACAATGAGCAGTTCTTC. The full variable domain, rest sourced from reference TRBV7-3 and TRBJ2-1, is GAGVSQTPSNKVTEKGKYVELRCDPISGHTALYWYRQSLGQGPEFLIYFQGTGAADDSGLPNDRFFAVRPEGSVSTLKIQRTERGDSAVYLCASSTGGGSYNEQFFGPGTRLTVL.

J is TRBJ2-2 and V is TRBV7-6, with D possibly TRBD2 on 6 matching bases. Germline CDR1 is SGHVS and CDR2 is FNYEAQ. Trimming took off 1 base at V and 5 bases at J, with 14 bases between the two ends. The CDR3 length is 16 residues. This CDR3 is CASSLGPTSLTGELFF. CDR3 DNA sequence: TGTGCCAGCAGCTTAGGACCGACTAGTTTAACCGGGGAGCTGTTTTTT. Together with reference TRBV7-6 and TRBJ2-2, the CDR3 gives the full variable domain: GAGVSQSPRYKVTKRGQDVALRCDPISGHVSLYWYRQALGQGPEFLTYFNYEAQQDKSGLPNDRFSAERPEGSISTLTIQRTEQRDSAMYRCASSLGPTSLTGELFFGEGSRLTVL.